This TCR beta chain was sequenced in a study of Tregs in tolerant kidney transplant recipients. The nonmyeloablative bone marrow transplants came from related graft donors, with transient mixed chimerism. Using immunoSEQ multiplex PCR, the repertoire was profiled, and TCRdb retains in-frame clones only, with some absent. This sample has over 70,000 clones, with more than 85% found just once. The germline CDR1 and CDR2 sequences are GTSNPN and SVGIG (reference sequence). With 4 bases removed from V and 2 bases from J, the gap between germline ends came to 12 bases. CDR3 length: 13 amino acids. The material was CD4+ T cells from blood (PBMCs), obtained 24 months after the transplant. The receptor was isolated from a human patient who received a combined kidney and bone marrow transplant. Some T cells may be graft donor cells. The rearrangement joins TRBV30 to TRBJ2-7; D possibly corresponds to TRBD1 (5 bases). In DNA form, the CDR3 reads TGTGCCTGGACGCAGGGTTTTACCTACGAGCAGTACTTC. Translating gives CAWTQGFTYEQYF.